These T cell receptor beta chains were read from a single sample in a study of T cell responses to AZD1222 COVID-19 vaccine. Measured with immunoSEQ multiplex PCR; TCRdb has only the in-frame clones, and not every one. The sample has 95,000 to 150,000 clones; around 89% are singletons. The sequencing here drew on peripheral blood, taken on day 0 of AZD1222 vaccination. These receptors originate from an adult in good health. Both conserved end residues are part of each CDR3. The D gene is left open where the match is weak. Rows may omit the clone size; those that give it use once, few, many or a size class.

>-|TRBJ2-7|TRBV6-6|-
TGTGCCAGCAGTTACCCCCCGGGGTACGAGCAGTACTTC
CASSYPPGYEQYF
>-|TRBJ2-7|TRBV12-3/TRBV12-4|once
TGTGCCAGCAGTTTAGGAGGCAGCTACGAGCAGTACTTC
CASSLGGSYEQYF
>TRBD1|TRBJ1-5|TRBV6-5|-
TGTGCCAGCTCCCCGATCGTGGGACAGGGACCGCCCCAGCATTTT
CASSPIVGQGPPQHF
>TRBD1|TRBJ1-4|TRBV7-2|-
TGTGCCAGCAGCTTAGCATCCGGGACAGGAAATGAAAAACTGTTTTTT
CASSLASGTGNEKLFF
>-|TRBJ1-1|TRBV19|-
TGTGCCAGTAGTATAGGTGCACAGAACACTGAAGCTTTCTTT
CASSIGAQNTEAFF
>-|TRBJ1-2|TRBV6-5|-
TGTGCCAGCAGTTACCTTTCGAAAGGAGAAGATGGCTACACCTTC
CASSYLSKGEDGYTF
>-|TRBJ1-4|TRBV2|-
TGTGCCAGCAGTCAGGTCGGGAATGAAAAACTGTTTTTT
CASSQVGNEKLFF
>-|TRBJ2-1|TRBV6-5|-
TGTGCCAGCAGCTCGGGGGGCGCTTCCAGTGAGCAGTTCTTC
CASSSGGASSEQFF
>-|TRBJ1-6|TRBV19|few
TGTGCCAGTAGTACCACGGACAGATATAATTCACCCCTCCACTTT
CASSTTDRYNSPLHF
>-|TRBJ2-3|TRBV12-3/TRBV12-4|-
TGTGCCAGCAGATCTAGAGATACGCAGTATTTT
CASRSRDTQYF
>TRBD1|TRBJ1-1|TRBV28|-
TGTGCCAGCAGCGGCCGGGACAGGGGCCACACTGAAGCTTTCTTT
CASSGRDRGHTEAFF
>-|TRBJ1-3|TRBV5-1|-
TGCGCCAGCAGCTTGGATGGAGGGGTTGGAAACACCATATATTTT
CASSLDGGVGNTIYF
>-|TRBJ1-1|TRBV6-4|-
TGTGCCAGCAGTGACGGAGGGGATGAAGCTTTCTTT
CASSDGGDEAFF
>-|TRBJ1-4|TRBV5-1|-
TGCGCCAGCAAGGCCCTAACCGATGAAAAACTGTTTTTT
CASKALTDEKLFF
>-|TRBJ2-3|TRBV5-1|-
TGCGCCAGCATCTTATCCCCGGGGACTCCTAGCACAGATACGCAGTATTTT
CASILSPGTPSTDTQYF
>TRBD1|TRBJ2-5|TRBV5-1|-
TGCGCCAGCAGCTTGGAGCCAGGGGGCGGTTGGGAGACCCAGTACTTC
CASSLEPGGGWETQYF
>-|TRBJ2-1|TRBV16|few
TGTGCCAGCAGCCTTACTAACAATGAGCAGTTCTTC
CASSLTNNEQFF
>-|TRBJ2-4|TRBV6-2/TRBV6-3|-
TGTGCCAGCAGTTACTCGGCTTGGGGAGACATTCAGTACTTC
CASSYSAWGDIQYF
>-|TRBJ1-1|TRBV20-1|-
TGCAGTGCCTTGAACACTGAAGCTTTCTTT
CSALNTEAFF
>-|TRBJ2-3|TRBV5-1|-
-
CASSFGTGAFIEYF
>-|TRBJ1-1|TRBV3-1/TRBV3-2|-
TGTGCCAGCAGCCAAGTCAACACTGAAGCTTTCTTT
CASSQVNTEAFF
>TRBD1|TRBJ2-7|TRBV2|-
TGTGCCAGCACCGGACAGGGGAGCGAGCAGTACTTC
CASTGQGSEQYF
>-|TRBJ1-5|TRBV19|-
TGTGCCAGTAGTAACTCGGTCAGTCAGCCCCAGCATTTT
CASSNSVSQPQHF
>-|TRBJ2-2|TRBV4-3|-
TGCGCCAGCAGCCAGGTACTCACAGGGTCCGGGAACACCGGGGAGCTGTTTTTT
CASSQVLTGSGNTGELFF
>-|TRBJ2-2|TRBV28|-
TGTGCCAGCAGTTTAATGCAGTACACCGGGGAGCTGTTTTTT
CASSLMQYTGELFF
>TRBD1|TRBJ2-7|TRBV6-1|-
TGTGCCAGCAGTGACCGGGACAGGGGAAACGAGCAGTACTTC
CASSDRDRGNEQYF
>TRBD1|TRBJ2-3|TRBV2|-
TGTGCCAGCAGACAGGGGGATACGCAGTATTTT
CASRQGDTQYF
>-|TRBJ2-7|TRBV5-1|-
TGCGCCAGCAGCTTGGCAGGGACAAGCTACGAGCAGTACTTC
CASSLAGTSYEQYF
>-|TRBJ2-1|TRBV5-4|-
TGTGCCAGCAGCTTTTCGACGGACTACAATGAGCAGTTCTTC
CASSFSTDYNEQFF
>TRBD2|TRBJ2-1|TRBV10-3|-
TGTGCCATCAGTGAGGAACTAGCGGGGGTTAATGAGCAGTTCTTC
CAISEELAGVNEQFF
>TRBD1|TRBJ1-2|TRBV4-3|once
TGCGCCAGCAGCCAAGATTTGGACAGGGGGCGTGGCTACACCTTC
CASSQDLDRGRGYTF
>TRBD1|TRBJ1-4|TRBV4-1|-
TGCGCCAGCAGGGCCCCGGGGACAGGAGATGAAAAACTGTTTTTT
CASRAPGTGDEKLFF
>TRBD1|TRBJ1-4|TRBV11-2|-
TGTGCCAGCAGCTTAGATTCGGGACAGGGGCGTGAAAAACTGTTTTTT
CASSLDSGQGREKLFF
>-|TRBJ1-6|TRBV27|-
TGTGCCAGCAGCCCCTCAGGCCTGGGGTCACCCCTCCACTTT
CASSPSGLGSPLHF
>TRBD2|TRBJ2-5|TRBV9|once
TGTGCCAGCAGCGCTTCCCCTAGCGGTGAAGAGACCCAGTACTTC
CASSASPSGEETQYF
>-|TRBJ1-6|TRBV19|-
TGTGCCAGTAGTATAGGGGTCGGGCAGCCGATTTTTAATTCACCCCTCCACTTT
CASSIGVGQPIFNSPLHF
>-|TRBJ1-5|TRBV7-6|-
TGTGCCAGCAGCTTACTAGCAGCCCAGGTCGGCAATCAGCCCCAGCATTTT
CASSLLAAQVGNQPQHF
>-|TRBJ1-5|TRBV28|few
TGTGCCAGCAGTCCCGAGCTTTCTATACGGAGCAATCAGCCCCAGCATTTT
CASSPELSIRSNQPQHF
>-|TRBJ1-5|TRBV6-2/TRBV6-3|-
TGTGCCAGCAGTTCAACAGCTTACAATCAGCCCCAGCATTTT
CASSSTAYNQPQHF
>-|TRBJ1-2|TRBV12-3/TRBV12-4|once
TGTGCCAGCAGTTTAGGGGTAGGGCAGGGCTACACCTTC
CASSLGVGQGYTF
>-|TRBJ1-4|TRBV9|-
TGTGCCAGCAGCGTAGAAACAGGTGAAAAACTGTTTTTT
CASSVETGEKLFF
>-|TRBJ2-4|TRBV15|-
TGTGCCACCAGCAGAGACGTAGAACCAGGTCGGAACATTCAGTACTTC
CATSRDVEPGRNIQYF
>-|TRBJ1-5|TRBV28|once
TGTGCCAGCAGTTTTCAGGGGAGGAGCAATCAGCCCCAGCATTTT
CASSFQGRSNQPQHF
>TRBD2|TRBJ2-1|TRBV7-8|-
TGTGCCAGCAGCTTAGTAGGCGGGGGCTCCTACAATGAGCAGTTCTTC
CASSLVGGGSYNEQFF
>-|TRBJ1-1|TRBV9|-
TGTGCCAGCAGCACCAGAGATCGGGGAACTGAAGCTTTCTTT
CASSTRDRGTEAFF
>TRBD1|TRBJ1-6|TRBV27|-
TGTGCCAGCTGGGACAGGGGCTCCTATAATTCACCCCTCCACTTT
CASWDRGSYNSPLHF
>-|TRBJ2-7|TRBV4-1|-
TGCGCCAGCAGCCGTGCGGCCTCCTACGAGCAGTACTTC
CASSRAASYEQYF
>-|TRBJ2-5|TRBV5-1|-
TGCGCCAGCAGCTTCTGGGACAAAGAGACCCAGTACTTC
CASSFWDKETQYF